This TCR beta chain was retrieved from a study of blood T cell repertoires in COVID-19. This CDR3 comprises 16 residues. V lost 3 bases, J lost 10 bases, and 17 bases stayed unmatched. Germline lookup yields CDR1 LGHDT and CDR2 YNNKEL (reference sequence). Generated by immunoSEQ multiplex PCR, the TCRdb table keeps only in-frame clones and is missing some. The table records roughly 66,000 clones, 80% to 85% of them present only once. Sequencing used peripheral blood. This TCR was recovered from an older woman with acute or convalescent COVID-19. The chain uses TRBV3-1 (or the pseudogene TRBV3-2) and TRBJ1-2; 7 bases are shared with TRBD1. The CDR3 region has the DNA TGTGCCAGCAGCCATACACCTAGACAGGGTGTCGGAGCCTACACCTTC. Amino acids: CASSHTPRQGVGAYTF.